The 8 T cell receptor beta chains presented below share a single source sample, sequenced in a study of blood T cell repertoires in COVID-19. Libraries were prepared by immunoSEQ multiplex PCR; TCRdb keeps only in-frame clonotypes and omits some of them. The data contain 230,000 or so clones, about 87% of them singletons. Sequenced material: PBMCs or T cells enriched from blood (not recorded which). Receptors were obtained from a young woman who had recovered from COVID-19.

The chain is built from TRBV15 and TRBJ1-1, with 8 bases matching TRBD1. Unmatched junction bases numbered 15, after V lost 5 bases and J lost 1 base. Germline V gives CDR1 LNHNV, CDR2 YYDKDF (reference sequence). The CDR3 is 18 residues long. The CDR3 bases are TGTGCCACCAGCTCCGGGGGCATCAGGGGGCGTTGGAACACTGAAGCTTTCTTT. Translated: CATSSGGIRGRWNTEAFF.

V usage is TRBV7-8 and J usage is TRBJ1-2; 8 bases are shared with TRBD1. The CDR3 consists of 17 residues. CDR1 SGHVS and CDR2 FQNEAQ come from the germline V gene. J was trimmed by 6 bases and V by 1 base; bases with no gene match: 13. CDR3 sequence (DNA): TGTGCCAGCAGCTTAGTTCTTTTGTCGCGGACAGGGAATGGCTACACCTTC. Encoded protein: CASSLVLLSRTGNGYTF. The whole variable domain, filled in from reference TRBV7-8 and TRBJ1-2, reads GAGVSQSPRYKVAKRGQDVALRCDPISGHVSLFWYQQALGQGPEFLTYFQNEAQLDKSGLPSDRFFAERPEGSVSTLKIQRTQQEDSAVYLCASSLVLLSRTGNGYTFGSGTRLTVV.

CDR3 DNA: TGTGCCAGCATCGAAGGATCAGGGGGGTCCAGAACTTTCTTT. This gives the protein CASIEGSGGSRTFF. V is TRBV2 and J is TRBJ1-1, with 7 bases matching TRBD1. The CDR3 is made up of 14 amino acids. The germline CDR1 and CDR2 sequences are SNHLY and FYNNEI. V was pared by 7 bases and J by 12 bases, with 17 bases of the junction left unmatched.

The table lists this clone with a count of one. The chain is built from TRBV6-5 and TRBJ1-2; 7 bases fit TRBD1. After removal of 6 bases from V and 6 bases from J, the junction contained 7 bases not matched to a gene. CDR3 length: 13 amino acids. CDR1 MNHEY and CDR2 SVGAGI come from the germline V gene. The CDR3 DNA reads TGTGCCAGCAGCCACAACAGGGGCGATGGCTACACCTTC. Translating it yields CASSHNRGDGYTF.

The chain couples TRBV3-1 (or the pseudogene TRBV3-2) to TRBJ2-7, with D possibly being TRBD1 (6 bases). This CDR3 has 17 amino acids. CDR1 and CDR2 (germline): LGHDT, YNNKEL (reference sequence). V gave up 3 bases and J gave up 4 bases, with 22 bases separating them. The CDR3 sequence is CASSHHDGTITPYEQYF. The DNA of the CDR3 is TGTGCCAGCAGCCACCACGACGGGACAATAACTCCATACGAGCAGTACTTC.

V is TRBV7-9 and J is TRBJ2-6, with D unclear. Trimming left V 5 bases short and J 2 bases short, with 10 bases between. This CDR3 spans 15 amino acids. Germline values: CDR1 SEHNR, CDR2 FQNEAQ (reference sequence). The CDR3 loop is CASSQAIAGANVLTF. The DNA of the CDR3 is TGTGCCAGCAGCCAAGCCATTGCTGGGGCCAACGTCCTGACTTTC.

J is TRBJ2-5 and V is TRBV11-2, with D possibly matching TRBD2 (5 bases). The germline gives CDR1 SGHAT, CDR2 FQNNGV. The CDR3 is 16 amino acids. Trimming removed 5 bases at V and 1 base at J, with 17 bases between. The CDR3, as DNA: TGTGCCAGCAGCCTCCAGCGGACGGCTCTCCAAGAGACCCAGTACTTC. Protein product: CASSLQRTALQETQYF. The variable domain in full, with the rest retrieved from reference TRBV11-2 and TRBJ2-5, is EAGVAQSPRYKIIEKRQSVAFWCNPISGHATLYWYQQILGQGPKLLIQFQNNGVVDDSQLPKDRFSAERLKGVDSTLKIQPAKLEDSAVYLCASSLQRTALQETQYFGPGTRLLVL.

The count of this clone is one. V and J are TRBV5-5 and TRBJ1-2; D is perhaps TRBD1 (5 bases). Trimming cost V 0 bases and J 0 bases, with 9 bases left between them. The CDR3 totals 15 residues. CDR1 is SGHKS, CDR2 YYEKEE, per germline (reference sequence). The CDR3 DNA sequence: TGTGCCAGCAGCTTGGAGGCAGGGACTAACTATGGCTACACCTTC. Translating it yields CASSLEAGTNYGYTF.